This is a list of T cell receptor beta chains from one sample in a study of blood T cells in healthy people across ages. A single record per CDR3 protein comes from TCRdb applying MiXCR to the 5' RACE reads. The sample carries hundreds of thousands of distinct CDR3 sequences, 56% recorded once. Input material: blood. The receptors derive from a man in his forties in good health. The CDR3 runs from the conserved cysteine through the conserved F or W. D genes are given only for firm matches. Not all rows give a size; the values are once, few, many and, for expanded clones, a class.

v_gene,abundance,d_gene,j_gene,CDR3nt,CDR3aa
TRBV5-1,-,-,TRBJ2-1,TGCGCCAGCGCGGACAGTTTAGAGCAGTTCTTC,CASADSLEQFF
TRBV7-2,-,-,TRBJ2-1,TGTGCCAGCAGCTTAGCGGTTAACTACAATGAGCAGTTCTTC,CASSLAVNYNEQFF
TRBV12-3/TRBV12-4,-,TRBD1,TRBJ2-6,TGTGCCAGCAGTACCTTAGGGACAGGGGCCGGGGCCAACGTCCTGACTTTC,CASSTLGTGAGANVLTF
TRBV6-5,-,-,TRBJ2-4,TGTGCCAGCACCATAGCCCCCGGGGCTAAGCAGTACTTC,CASTIAPGAKQYF
TRBV7-9,-,-,TRBJ1-1,TGTGCCAGCAGCTGGCTTGGGTCGTTAGGCTACGTGGACACTGAAGCTTTCTTT,CASSWLGSLGYVDTEAFF
TRBV29-1,-,-,TRBJ1-2,TGCAGCGTAGACAACAGGAGATCTAACTATGGCTACACCTTC,CSVDNRRSNYGYTF
TRBV18,-,-,TRBJ1-4,TGTGCCAGCTCACCACAACGGGCCTCAAATGAAAAACTGTTTTTT,CASSPQRASNEKLFF
TRBV7-2,-,TRBD1,TRBJ1-5,TGTGCCAGCAGCTCGGGACAGGACAATCAGCCCCAGCATTTT,CASSSGQDNQPQHF
TRBV6-5,few,-,TRBJ1-2,TGTGCCAGCAGTTACGGTTCAGGGGCCTATGGCTACACCTTC,CASSYGSGAYGYTF
TRBV10-3,-,-,TRBJ2-1,TGTGCCACTGGGACCGACAATGAGCAGTTCTTC,CATGTDNEQFF
TRBV5-1,-,TRBD2,TRBJ2-1,TGCGCCAGCAGCCCGGGACTAGCGGCCCGGGAGCAGTTCTTC,CASSPGLAAREQFF
TRBV7-2,-,-,TRBJ1-2,TGTGCCAGCAGGTTAGTAAGGAACTCTAACTATGGCTACACCTTC,CASRLVRNSNYGYTF
TRBV7-9,-,-,TRBJ2-7,TGTGCCAGCAGCTTACCTCCCCTAGGCAGGGGCCTACCTACCGAGCAGTACTTC,CASSLPPLGRGLPTEQYF
TRBV20-1,-,-,TRBJ1-4,TGCAGTGCTAGCGTGGGTGCGGTAACTAATGAAAAACTGTTTTTT,CSASVGAVTNEKLFF
TRBV29-1,-,-,TRBJ2-7,TGCAGCGTTGAAGATCCGGGGACCTACGAGCAGTACTTC,CSVEDPGTYEQYF
TRBV7-3,few,TRBD2,TRBJ2-1,TGTGCCAGCAGCTTATCCCTAGCGGGGGGTCAAGGCTACAATGAGCAGTTCTTC,CASSLSLAGGQGYNEQFF
TRBV4-3,-,-,TRBJ2-7,TGCGCCAGCAGCCAAGAAACTTGGAGCTACGAGCAGTACTTC,CASSQETWSYEQYF
TRBV12-3/TRBV12-4,-,TRBD2,TRBJ2-1,TGTGCCAGCAGAGGGACTAGCGGGAGGTTGAATGAGCAGTTCTTC,CASRGTSGRLNEQFF
TRBV27,-,-,TRBJ2-7,TGTGCCAGCAGTCAGGGGAAAGGGGGCTACGAGCAGTACTTC,CASSQGKGGYEQYF
TRBV7-8,-,-,TRBJ1-6,TGTGCCACCTCAGCTTGGCGGGATAATTCACCCCTCCACTTT,CATSAWRDNSPLHF
TRBV4-1,-,-,TRBJ1-1,TGCGCCAGCAGCCAAGACGGACAGTTTGAAGCTTTCTTT,CASSQDGQFEAFF
TRBV2,-,-,TRBJ1-4,TGTGCCAGCAGTAGTTCCTCAACTAATGAAAAACTGTTTTTT,CASSSSSTNEKLFF
TRBV30,-,TRBD1,TRBJ2-1,TGTGCCTGGAGTCACGACAGGGCGTGGAATGAGCAGTTCTTC,CAWSHDRAWNEQFF
TRBV29-1,-,TRBD2,TRBJ2-1,TGCAGCTCTTCTAGCGGGGGGTACAATGAGCAGTTCTTC,CSSSSGGYNEQFF
TRBV10-3,few,-,TRBJ1-2,TGTGCCATCAGTGAGGGACTGGGTGGCTATGGCTACACCTTC,CAISEGLGGYGYTF
TRBV6-6,few,-,TRBJ2-7,TGTGCCAGCAGTCGCCACCAAAACGAGCAGTACTTC,CASSRHQNEQYF
TRBV15,few,-,TRBJ2-3,TGTGCCACCAGTCGAGAACACGCAGATACGCAGTATTTT,CATSREHADTQYF
TRBV7-2,-,-,TRBJ2-7,TGTGCCAGCAGCTTGGGCGCAACCAGGACCTTCTCCCACGAGCAGTACTTC,CASSLGATRTFSHEQYF
TRBV7-2,-,-,TRBJ2-1,TGTGCCAGCAGCTTAGAGGGACGGGAATACAATGAGCAGTTCTTC,CASSLEGREYNEQFF
TRBV3-1,-,TRBD2,TRBJ2-7,TGTGCCAGCAGCCAAGACCTAGCGGAATCTTCCTACGAGCAGTACTTC,CASSQDLAESSYEQYF
TRBV9,-,TRBD1,TRBJ2-7,TGTGCCAGCAGCGTAGCCCCCGCCGGACAGGGGTTTTCCTACGAGCAGTACTTC,CASSVAPAGQGFSYEQYF
TRBV12-3/TRBV12-4,-,-,TRBJ1-1,TGTGCCAGCAGCCGTGTAAGCTCTGAAGCTTTCTTT,CASSRVSSEAFF
TRBV27,few,-,TRBJ2-3,TGTGCCAGCAGTTTTTCCCCCGGCGGAACTAGCACAGATACGCAGTATTTT,CASSFSPGGTSTDTQYF
TRBV10-3,few,-,TRBJ2-5,TGTGCCATCAGTGAGGGGGGCAGGGAGACCCAGTACTTC,CAISEGGRETQYF
TRBV15,few,TRBD1,TRBJ1-2,TGTGCCACCAGCGTAGACAGGGACTATGGCTACACCTTC,CATSVDRDYGYTF
TRBV7-2,few,TRBD2,TRBJ2-3,TGTGCCAGCAGCTTAGATGGGACTAGCGGAAGCACAGATACGCAGTATTTT,CASSLDGTSGSTDTQYF
TRBV24-1,-,-,TRBJ2-1,TGTGCCACCAGTGATTTCAACGATGGGCACAATGAGCAGTTCTTC,CATSDFNDGHNEQFF
TRBV7-2,few,-,TRBJ2-7,TGTGCCAGCACCACCCACTCTGGCGGACACTACGAGCAGTACTTC,CASTTHSGGHYEQYF
TRBV4-1,few,-,TRBJ2-3,TGCGCCAGCAGCCAAGCTCCCAAACCAGGGGATACGCAGTATTTT,CASSQAPKPGDTQYF
TRBV10-3,-,TRBD1,TRBJ2-1,TGTGCCATCAGTGATAGCGTGACAGGGGGCTCCTACAATGAGCAGTTCTTC,CAISDSVTGGSYNEQFF
TRBV25-1,few,TRBD1,TRBJ1-6,TGTGCCAGCAGGGGACAGCATAATTCACCCCTCCACTTT,CASRGQHNSPLHF
TRBV5-1,-,-,TRBJ2-1,TGCGCCAGCAGCCGGACGCTTACCAATGAGCAGTTCTTC,CASSRTLTNEQFF
TRBV2,-,TRBD2,TRBJ2-5,TGTGCCAGCAGTGCGACTAGCGGCACCTACAATGAGCAGTACTTC,CASSATSGTYNEQYF
TRBV11-1,-,TRBD1,TRBJ1-2,TGTGCCAGCAGCTCGAAGACAGGGCAGAGTGGCTACACCTTC,CASSSKTGQSGYTF
TRBV18,few,TRBD1,TRBJ2-7,TGTGCCAGCTCATCGCAACGGGACAGCTACGAGCAGTACTTC,CASSSQRDSYEQYF
TRBV6-6,-,TRBD2,TRBJ2-3,TGTGCCAGCAGTTACCCGATCGGGAGCGGGGGCGATACGCAGTATTTT,CASSYPIGSGGDTQYF
TRBV9,-,TRBD2,TRBJ2-5,TGTGCCAGCAGCGTAGGCGGGGGAGCCTTTCCCGAGACCCAGTACTTC,CASSVGGGAFPETQYF
TRBV6-5,-,TRBD1,TRBJ1-2,TGTGCCACCAGTTACTTAAGGACAGGGGGGGGATATGGCTACACCTTC,CATSYLRTGGGYGYTF
TRBV2,few,TRBD2,TRBJ2-1,TGTGCCAGCAGTGGTAGACTAGCGGGGGACTACAATGAGCAGTTCTTC,CASSGRLAGDYNEQFF
TRBV5-6,-,TRBD1,TRBJ1-5,TGTGCCAGCAGTTCATTTCGAGGGGGCAATAGCAATCAGCCCCAGCATTTT,CASSSFRGGNSNQPQHF
TRBV28,-,-,TRBJ1-5,TGTGCCAGCAGGCCTACAGCTCAGCCCCAGCATTTT,CASRPTAQPQHF
TRBV12-5,-,-,TRBJ1-2,TGTGCTAGTGGTTTCGGGACCGACCTGGATGGCTACACCTTC,CASGFGTDLDGYTF
TRBV5-1,-,-,TRBJ2-2,TGCGCCAGCAGCCACCACGACGGAGGAACCGGGGAGCTGTTTTTT,CASSHHDGGTGELFF
TRBV27,once,TRBD1,TRBJ1-1,TGTGCCAGCAGACAGGGGTCCTCGAACACTGAAGCTTTCTTT,CASRQGSSNTEAFF
TRBV2,-,-,TRBJ2-6,TGTGCCAGCAGTGAGAAACCGGGCCCCTCCATCTCTGGGGCCAACGTCCTGACTTTC,CASSEKPGPSISGANVLTF
TRBV28,few,-,TRBJ1-5,TGTGCCAGCAGTTGGCAGGGAGACGGCAATCAGCCCCAGCATTTT,CASSWQGDGNQPQHF
TRBV7-3,-,-,TRBJ2-3,TGTGCCAGCAGCTTACTGAAGGGGGACACAGATACGCAGTATTTT,CASSLLKGDTDTQYF
TRBV5-1,-,-,TRBJ2-7,TGCGCCAGCAGAACGAGTTGGACCTACGAGCAGTACTTC,CASRTSWTYEQYF
TRBV7-2,-,-,TRBJ1-1,TGTGCCAGCAGCTGGGGCGGAGGGATCACTGAAGCTTTCTTT,CASSWGGGITEAFF
TRBV13,-,-,TRBJ2-7,TGTGCCAGCAGCCGGCTTCCCTTAGTGGGGGCTAGCTCCTACGAGCAGTACTTC,CASSRLPLVGASSYEQYF